This section outlines one T cell receptor beta chain sequence together with its context. Caucasian adults residing in Nashville, Tennessee made up all the donors. This specimen belongs to a study of shared clonotypes between healthy human individuals. V lost 0 bases, J lost 0 bases, and 16 bases stayed unmatched. Germline loops: CDR1 SGDLS, CDR2 YYNGEE. The CDR3 is made up of 21 amino acids. Sequencing used immunoSEQ multiplex PCR; TCRdb keeps in-frame clones, though not all of them. The table lists about 490,000 clones, about 72% of them singletons. Sequencing was carried out using PBMCs. The TCR was taken from a woman aged 40 to 50 in good health. Some clones in this sample may be carry-over from other donors' samples. The chain uses TRBV9 and TRBJ2-1; 9 bases map to TRBD2. CDR3 protein: CASSVASRGAGGQGSYNEQFF. The CDR3 DNA is TGTGCCAGCAGCGTAGCTAGCCGGGGAGCGGGAGGCCAGGGCTCCTACAATGAGCAGTTCTTC.